This TCR beta chain derives from a study of blood T cell repertoires in COVID-19. As for the study in general: Acute and convalescent COVID-19 specimens originated in the United States, Italy and Spain. T cells, B-cell-depleted T cells, or PBMCs supplied cDNA or gDNA.

Germline lookup yields CDR1 LGHDT and CDR2 YNNKEL (reference sequence). V lost 4 bases to trimming and J lost 5 bases, with 15 bases between them. The length of the CDR3 is 14 residues. Study processing details: Estimated nucleated cell counts came from reference gene primer amplification. Assay used: immunoSEQ multiplex PCR; TCRdb lists only in-frame clones, some missing. That table supplies the V and J calls and clone size; D and trimming were determined from the DNA. The sample lists about 55,000 clones, almost 90% seen once, with over 6.5% in the top ten. This TCR was recovered from a man between 60 and 75 years old with active COVID-19. This chain uses TRBV3-1 (or the pseudogene TRBV3-2) with TRBJ2-7; TRBD2 might be the D (5 bases). The sample comprised peripheral blood. The CDR3 reads CASSLRARNDEQYF. CDR3 sequence (DNA): TGTGCCAGCAGCCTGCGGGCTAGGAACGACGAGCAGTACTTC.